This T cell receptor (beta chain) appears in the sequencing data of a study of blood T cell repertoires in COVID-19. In the study overall: COVID-19 samples collected from the United States, Italy and Spain covered acute and convalescent phases.

This CDR3 spans 13 amino acids. V dropped 4 bases and J dropped 6 bases, with 12 bases sitting between them. Germline V gene lookup returns CDR1 SNHLY and CDR2 FYNNEI. Sequenced by immunoSEQ multiplex PCR; TCRdb stores in-frame clones only, minus some. The sample carries tens of thousands of clones, approximately 80% recorded once. Sequencing was carried out using peripheral blood. The TCR was taken from a man in his sixties in a cohort sampled during active COVID-19. The chain is built from TRBV2 and TRBJ1-2; a possible D gene is TRBD1 (5 bases). The CDR3 here is CASSAGQRNGYTF. The CDR3 nucleotides are TGTGCCAGCAGTGCAGGGCAAAGGAATGGCTACACCTTC.